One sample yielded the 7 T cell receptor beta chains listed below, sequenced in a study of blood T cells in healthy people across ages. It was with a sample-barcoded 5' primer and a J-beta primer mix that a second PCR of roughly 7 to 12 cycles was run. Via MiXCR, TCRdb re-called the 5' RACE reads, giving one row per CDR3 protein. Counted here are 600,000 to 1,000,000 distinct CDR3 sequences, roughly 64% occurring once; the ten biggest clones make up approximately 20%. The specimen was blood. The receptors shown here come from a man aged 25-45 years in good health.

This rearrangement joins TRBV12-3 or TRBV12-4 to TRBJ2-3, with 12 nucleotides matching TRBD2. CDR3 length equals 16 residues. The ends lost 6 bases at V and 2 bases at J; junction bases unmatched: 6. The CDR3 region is CASSLAGGQLTDTQYF. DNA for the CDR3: TGTGCCAGCAGCCTAGCGGGGGGGCAGCTCACAGATACGCAGTATTTT.

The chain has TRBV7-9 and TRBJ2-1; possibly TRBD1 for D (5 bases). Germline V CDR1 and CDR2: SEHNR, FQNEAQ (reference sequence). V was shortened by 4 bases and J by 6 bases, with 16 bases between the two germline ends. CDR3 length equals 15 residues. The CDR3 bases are TGTGCCAGCAGCTCCCCCCAGGGAATTGGCAATGAGCAGTTCTTC. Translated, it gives CASSSPQGIGNEQFF.

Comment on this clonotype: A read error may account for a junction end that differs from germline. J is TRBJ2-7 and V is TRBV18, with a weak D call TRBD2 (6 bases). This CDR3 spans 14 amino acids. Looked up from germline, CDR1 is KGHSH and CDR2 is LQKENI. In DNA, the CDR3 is TGTACCAGCTCGGCCGGGACTCCGTCCTACGAGCAGTACTTC. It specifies CTSSAGTPSYEQYF.

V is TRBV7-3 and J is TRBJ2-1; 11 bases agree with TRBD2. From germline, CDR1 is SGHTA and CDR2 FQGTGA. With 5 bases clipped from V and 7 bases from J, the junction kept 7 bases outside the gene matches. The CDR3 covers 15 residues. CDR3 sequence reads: CASSELAGVRNEQFF. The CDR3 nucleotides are TGTGCCAGCAGCGAACTAGCGGGAGTCAGAAATGAGCAGTTCTTC.

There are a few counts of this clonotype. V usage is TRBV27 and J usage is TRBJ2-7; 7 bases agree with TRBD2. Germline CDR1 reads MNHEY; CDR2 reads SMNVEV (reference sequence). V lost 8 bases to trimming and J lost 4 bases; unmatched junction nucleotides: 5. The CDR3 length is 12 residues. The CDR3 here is CASGPGGYEQYF. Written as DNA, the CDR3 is TGTGCCAGCGGGCCGGGGGGATACGAGCAGTACTTC.

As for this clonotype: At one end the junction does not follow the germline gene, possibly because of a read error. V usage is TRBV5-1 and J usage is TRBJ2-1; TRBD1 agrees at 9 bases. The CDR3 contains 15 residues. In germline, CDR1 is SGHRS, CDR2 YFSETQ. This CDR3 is CTSSLSVTGGHEQFF. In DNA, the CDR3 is TGCACCAGCAGCTTGAGTGTGACAGGGGGACATGAGCAGTTCTTC.

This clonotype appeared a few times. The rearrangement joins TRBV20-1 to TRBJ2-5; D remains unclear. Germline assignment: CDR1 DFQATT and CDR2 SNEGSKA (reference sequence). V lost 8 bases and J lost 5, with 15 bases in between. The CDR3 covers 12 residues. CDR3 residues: CSSPELGETQYF. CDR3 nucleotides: TGCAGTTCTCCGGAGTTGGGGGAGACCCAGTACTTC.